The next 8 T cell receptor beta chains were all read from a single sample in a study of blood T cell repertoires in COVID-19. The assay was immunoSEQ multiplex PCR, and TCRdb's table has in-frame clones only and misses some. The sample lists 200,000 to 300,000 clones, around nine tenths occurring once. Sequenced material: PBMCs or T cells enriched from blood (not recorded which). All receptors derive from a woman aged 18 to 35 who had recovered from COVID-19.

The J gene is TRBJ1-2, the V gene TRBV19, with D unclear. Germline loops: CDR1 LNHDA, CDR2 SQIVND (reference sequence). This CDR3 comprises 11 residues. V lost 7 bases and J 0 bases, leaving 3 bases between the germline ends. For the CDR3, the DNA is TGTGCCAGTACAACTAACTATGGCTACACCTTC. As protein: CASTTNYGYTF.

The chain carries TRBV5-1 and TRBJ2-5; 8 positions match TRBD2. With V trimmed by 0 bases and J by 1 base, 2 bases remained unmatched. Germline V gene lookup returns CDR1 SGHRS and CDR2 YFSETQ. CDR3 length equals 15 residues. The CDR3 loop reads CASSLGGLGQETQYF. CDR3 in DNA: TGCGCCAGCAGCTTGGGGGGACTAGGCCAAGAGACCCAGTACTTC.

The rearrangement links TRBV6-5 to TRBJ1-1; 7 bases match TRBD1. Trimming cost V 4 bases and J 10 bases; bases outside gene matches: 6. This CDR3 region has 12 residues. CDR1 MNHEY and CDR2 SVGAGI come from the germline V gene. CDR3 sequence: CASSLGGQRAFF. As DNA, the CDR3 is TGTGCCAGCAGTTTGGGGGGACAGAGAGCTTTCTTT.

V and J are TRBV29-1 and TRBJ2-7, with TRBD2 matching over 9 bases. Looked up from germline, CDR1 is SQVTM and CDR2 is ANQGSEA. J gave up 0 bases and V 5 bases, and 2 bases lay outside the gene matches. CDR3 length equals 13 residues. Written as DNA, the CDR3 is TGCAGCGTTAGGACTAGCGACTCCTACGAGCAGTACTTC. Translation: CSVRTSDSYEQYF.

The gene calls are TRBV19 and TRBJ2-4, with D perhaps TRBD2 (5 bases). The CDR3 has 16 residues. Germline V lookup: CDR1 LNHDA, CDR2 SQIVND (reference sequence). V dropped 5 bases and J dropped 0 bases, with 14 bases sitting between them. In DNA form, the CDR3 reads TGTGCCAGTAGTCCCTCTCTAGCTTTAGCCAAAAACATTCAGTACTTC. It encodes CASSPSLALAKNIQYF.

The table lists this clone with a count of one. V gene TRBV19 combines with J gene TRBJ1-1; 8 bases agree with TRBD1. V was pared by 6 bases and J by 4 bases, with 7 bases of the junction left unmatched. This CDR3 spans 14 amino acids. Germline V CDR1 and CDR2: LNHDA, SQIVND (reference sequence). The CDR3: CASSFQGASTEAFF. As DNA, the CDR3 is TGTGCCAGTAGCTTTCAGGGGGCTTCCACTGAAGCTTTCTTT.

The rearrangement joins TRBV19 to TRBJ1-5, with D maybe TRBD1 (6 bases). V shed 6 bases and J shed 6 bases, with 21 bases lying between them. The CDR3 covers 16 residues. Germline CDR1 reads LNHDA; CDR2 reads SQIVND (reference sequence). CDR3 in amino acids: CASSPLRDNTGQPQHF. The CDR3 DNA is TGTGCCAGTAGCCCCCTCCGGGACAATACGGGTCAGCCCCAGCATTTT.

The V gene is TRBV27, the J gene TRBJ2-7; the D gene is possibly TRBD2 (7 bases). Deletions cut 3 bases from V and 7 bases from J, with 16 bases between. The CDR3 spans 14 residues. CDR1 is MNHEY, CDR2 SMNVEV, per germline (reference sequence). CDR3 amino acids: CASSLVGGAREQYF. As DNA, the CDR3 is TGTGCCAGCAGTTTGGTGGGGGGGGCTAGGGAGCAGTACTTC.